The rows below give T cell receptor beta chains drawn from one sample of a study of cytomegalovirus exposure and HLA in healthy donors. This table comes from immunoSEQ multiplex PCR, and its TCRdb copy is limited to in-frame clones, with some not included. The data show 130,000 or so clones, roughly 78% seen once. Sequencing was done on a sample of PBMCs. These receptors were collected from a man aged 18 to 29 in good health and CMV-seropositive. CDR3s include the opening cysteine and the closing phenylalanine or tryptophan. D genes are given only for firm matches. For some rows the clone size is stated as once, few or many, or as a class when expanded; others skip it.

V	D	size	J	CDR3	DNA
TRBV4-2	-	few	TRBJ1-1	CASSQDSGRRGEAFF	TGTGCCAGCAGCCAAGATAGCGGCAGGCGGGGTGAAGCTTTCTTT
TRBV10-1	TRBD2	-	TRBJ2-7	CASRHLGRETYEQYF	TGCGCCAGCAGGCACCTGGGGCGGGAGACCTACGAGCAGTACTTC
TRBV28	-	-	TRBJ1-3	CASSLSINSRSGNTIYF	TGTGCCAGCAGTTTATCTATCAACTCCCGCTCTGGAAACACCATATATTTT
TRBV6-5	TRBD1	-	TRBJ1-2	CASSVRTGGNYGYTF	TGTGCCAGCAGTGTACGGACAGGGGGAAACTATGGCTACACCTTC
TRBV30	TRBD2	-	TRBJ2-7	CAWSGSGSSSYEQYF	TGTGCCTGGAGTGGTAGCGGGAGTAGCTCCTACGAGCAGTACTTC
TRBV2	TRBD2	-	TRBJ2-5	CASGGGASGIQETQYF	TGTGCCAGCGGGGGAGGGGCTAGCGGGATCCAAGAGACCCAGTACTTC
TRBV5-5	TRBD1	few	TRBJ2-7	CASSFWTGAGYEQYF	TGTGCCAGCAGCTTCTGGACAGGGGCTGGATACGAGCAGTACTTC
TRBV6-1	TRBD1	-	TRBJ2-7	CASSNRDRLSNEQYF	TGTGCCAGCAGTAACCGGGACAGGCTAAGCAACGAGCAGTACTTC
TRBV28	TRBD1	-	TRBJ2-7	CATRDSGYEQYF	TGTGCCACCCGGGACAGCGGCTACGAGCAGTACTTC
TRBV5-1	-	-	TRBJ2-1	CASSLLGSYNEQFF	TGCGCCAGCAGCTTGCTCGGTTCCTACAATGAGCAGTTCTTC
TRBV7-2	TRBD1	-	TRBJ2-7	CASSLWTGTYEQYF	TGTGCCAGCAGCCTTTGGACAGGAACCTACGAGCAGTACTTC
TRBV5-8	TRBD1	-	TRBJ1-5	CASSPRGQGSNQPQHF	TGTGCCAGCAGCCCCCGGGGACAGGGAAGCAATCAGCCCCAGCATTTT
TRBV27	TRBD2	-	TRBJ2-3	CASSLLSAGAAGTQYF	TGTGCCAGCAGTTTATTGTCGGCGGGAGCGGCGGGGACGCAGTATTTT
TRBV6-4	TRBD2	-	TRBJ2-3	CASSDSPSGTDTQYF	TGTGCCAGCAGTGACTCGCCTAGCGGGACAGATACGCAGTATTTT
TRBV6-1	TRBD2	-	TRBJ2-7	CASSEVRPSGTYEQYF	TGTGCCAGCAGTGAAGTCAGGCCTAGCGGGACCTACGAGCAGTACTTC
TRBV29-1	TRBD2	once	TRBJ2-1	CSVPGLAGVNEQFF	TGCAGCGTTCCGGGACTAGCGGGGGTAAATGAGCAGTTCTTC
TRBV5-1	-	-	TRBJ1-1	CASSLGRGTEAFF	TGCGCCAGCAGCTTGGGGCGGGGCACTGAAGCTTTCTTT
TRBV7-9	TRBD1	-	TRBJ2-7	CASSVGQGKNEQYF	TGTGCCAGCAGCGTGGGACAGGGGAAAAACGAGCAGTACTTC
TRBV5-1	-	-	TRBJ2-7	CATSRGKSSYEQYF	TGCGCCACCAGTAGAGGGAAGAGCTCCTACGAGCAGTACTTC
TRBV11-2	TRBD2	once	TRBJ2-1	CASSLELAGGPTDNEQFF	TGTGCCAGCAGCTTAGAACTAGCGGGAGGGCCTACCGACAATGAGCAGTTCTTC
TRBV5-1	-	few	TRBJ2-7	CASSPLQGATYEQYF	TGCGCCAGCAGCCCCCTCCAGGGCGCGACCTACGAGCAGTACTTC
TRBV5-6	TRBD1	once	TRBJ1-2	CASSLRGTGDGYTF	TGTGCCAGCAGCTTGAGGGGGACAGGGGATGGCTACACCTTC
TRBV2	TRBD1	-	TRBJ1-1	CASSTGGGAEAFF	TGTGCCAGCAGCACAGGGGGAGGCGCTGAAGCTTTCTTT
TRBV30	-	-	TRBJ1-3	CAWSSVSGNTIYF	TGTGCCTGGAGTAGCGTCTCTGGAAACACCATATATTTT
TRBV27	TRBD2	-	TRBJ2-3	CASREGGLAGQLDTQYF	TGTGCCAGCAGAGAGGGGGGACTAGCGGGACAACTAGATACGCAGTATTTT
TRBV7-6	TRBD1	once	TRBJ2-7	CASSYKDRGLHEQYF	TGTGCCAGCAGCTACAAGGACAGGGGGCTGCACGAGCAGTACTTC
TRBV5-1	TRBD2	-	TRBJ2-1	CASSLAPSGNNEQFF	TGCGCCAGCAGCTTGGCGCCTAGCGGGAACAATGAGCAGTTCTTC
TRBV6-4	TRBD2	-	TRBJ2-1	CASSERVKGLAGAFYNEQFF	TGTGCCAGCAGTGAACGCGTCAAAGGACTAGCGGGAGCGTTTTACAATGAGCAGTTCTTC
TRBV18	-	-	TRBJ2-5	CASSAGQETQYF	TGTGCCAGCTCGGCGGGCCAAGAGACCCAGTACTTC
TRBV11-2	-	-	TRBJ1-1	CASSLLQLNTEAFF	TGTGCCAGCAGCTTACTACAGTTGAACACTGAAGCTTTCTTT
TRBV10-1	TRBD1	-	TRBJ2-7	CARTVPDRGSYEQYF	TGCGCCAGGACAGTCCCGGACAGGGGTTCCTACGAGCAGTACTTC
TRBV6-1	TRBD1	-	TRBJ1-1	CASSAQRQGVGYTEAFF	TGTGCCAGCAGTGCCCAGAGGCAGGGGGTAGGGTACACTGAAGCTTTCTTT
TRBV7-9	-	-	TRBJ1-2	CASSLALAVNYGYTF	TGTGCCAGCAGCTTGGCCCTCGCAGTCAACTATGGCTACACCTTC
TRBV5-6	TRBD2	few	TRBJ2-1	CASSLRTSAIQQFF	TGTGCCAGCAGCCTAAGGACTAGCGCCATACAGCAGTTCTTC
TRBV5-6	TRBD1	few	TRBJ2-2	CASTHGTANTGELFF	TGTGCCAGCACCCACGGGACAGCGAACACCGGGGAGCTGTTTTTT
TRBV11-2	TRBD2	-	TRBJ2-2	CASSLRGQGLAGFGELFF	TGTGCCAGCAGCTTAAGGGGGCAGGGACTAGCGGGTTTCGGGGAGCTGTTTTTT
TRBV28	-	-	TRBJ2-7	CASSPLDSIYEQYF	TGTGCCAGCAGTCCCCTTGACTCAATCTACGAGCAGTACTTC
TRBV10-3	TRBD1	-	TRBJ1-1	CAIGRGPQNTEAFF	TGTGCCATCGGAAGGGGGCCGCAGAACACTGAAGCTTTCTTT
TRBV4-1	-	once	TRBJ2-2	CASSQERGTGELFF	TGCGCCAGCAGCCAAGAAAGAGGGACCGGGGAGCTGTTTTTT
TRBV6-1	-	once	TRBJ2-7	CASSETASYEQYF	TGTGCCAGCAGTGAGACAGCCTCCTACGAGCAGTACTTC
TRBV18	-	few	TRBJ2-1	CASSPLSSGEQFF	TGTGCCAGCTCACCACTCTCGTCGGGAGAGCAGTTCTTC
TRBV2	TRBD1	-	TRBJ1-5	CASGKTGFVSQPQHF	TGTGCCAGCGGAAAGACAGGGTTTGTGTCTCAGCCCCAGCATTTT